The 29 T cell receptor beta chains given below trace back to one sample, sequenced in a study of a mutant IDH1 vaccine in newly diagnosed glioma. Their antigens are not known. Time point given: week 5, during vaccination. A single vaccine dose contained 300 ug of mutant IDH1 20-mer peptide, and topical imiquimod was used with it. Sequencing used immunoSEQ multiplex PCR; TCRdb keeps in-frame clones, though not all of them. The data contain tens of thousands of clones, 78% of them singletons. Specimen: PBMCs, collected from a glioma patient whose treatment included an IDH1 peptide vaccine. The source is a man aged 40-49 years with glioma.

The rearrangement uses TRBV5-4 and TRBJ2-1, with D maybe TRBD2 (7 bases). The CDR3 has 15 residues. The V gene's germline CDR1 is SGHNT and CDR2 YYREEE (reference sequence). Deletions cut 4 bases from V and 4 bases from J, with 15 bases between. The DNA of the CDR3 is TGTGCCAGCAGCCGCGGCGGGGGCTCTTACAATGAGCAGTTCTTC. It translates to CASSRGGGSYNEQFF. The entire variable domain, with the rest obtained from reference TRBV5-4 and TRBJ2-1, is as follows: ETGVTQSPTHLIKTRGQQVTLRCSSQSGHNTVSWYQQALGQGPQFIFQYYREEENGRGNFPPRFSGLQFPNYSSELNVNALELDDSALYLCASSRGGGSYNEQFFGPGTRLTVL.

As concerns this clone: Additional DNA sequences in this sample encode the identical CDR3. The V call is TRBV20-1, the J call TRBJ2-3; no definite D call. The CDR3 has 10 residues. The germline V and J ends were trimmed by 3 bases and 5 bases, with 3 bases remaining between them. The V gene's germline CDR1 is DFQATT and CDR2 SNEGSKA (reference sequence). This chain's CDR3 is CSASLDTQYF. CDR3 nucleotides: TGCAGTGCTAGCTTAGATACGCAGTATTTT.

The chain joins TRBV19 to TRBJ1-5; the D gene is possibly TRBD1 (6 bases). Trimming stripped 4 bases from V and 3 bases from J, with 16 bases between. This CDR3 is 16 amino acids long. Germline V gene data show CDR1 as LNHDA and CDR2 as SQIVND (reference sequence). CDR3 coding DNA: TGTGCCAGTAGTACGTCCGCGGGGGCCTACAATCAGCCCCAGCATTTT. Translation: CASSTSAGAYNQPQHF.

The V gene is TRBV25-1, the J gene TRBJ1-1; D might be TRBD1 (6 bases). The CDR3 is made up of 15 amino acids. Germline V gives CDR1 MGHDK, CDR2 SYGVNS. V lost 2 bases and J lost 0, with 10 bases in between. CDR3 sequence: CASSEAGAMNTEAFF. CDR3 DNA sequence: TGTGCCAGCAGTGAAGCAGGGGCCATGAACACTGAAGCTTTCTTT.

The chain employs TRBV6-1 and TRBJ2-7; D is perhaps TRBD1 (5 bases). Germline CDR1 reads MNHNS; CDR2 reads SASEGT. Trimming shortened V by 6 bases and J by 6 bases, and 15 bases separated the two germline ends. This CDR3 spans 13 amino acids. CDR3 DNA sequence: TGTGCCAGCAGGGGGCATTCACGTGGCGAGCAGTACTTC. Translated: CASRGHSRGEQYF.

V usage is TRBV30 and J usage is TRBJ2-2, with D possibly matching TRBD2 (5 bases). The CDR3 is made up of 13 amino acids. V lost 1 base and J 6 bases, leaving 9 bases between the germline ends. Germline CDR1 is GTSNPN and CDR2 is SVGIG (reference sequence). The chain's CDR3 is CAWSESRAGELFF. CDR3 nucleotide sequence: TGTGCCTGGAGTGAATCGCGGGCCGGGGAGCTGTTTTTT.

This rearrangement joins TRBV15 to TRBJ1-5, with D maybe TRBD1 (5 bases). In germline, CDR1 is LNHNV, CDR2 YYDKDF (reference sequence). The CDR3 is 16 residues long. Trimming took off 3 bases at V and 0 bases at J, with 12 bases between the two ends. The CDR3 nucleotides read TGTGCCACCAGCAGCGACAGACCTCATAGCAATCAGCCCCAGCATTTT. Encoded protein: CATSSDRPHSNQPQHF.

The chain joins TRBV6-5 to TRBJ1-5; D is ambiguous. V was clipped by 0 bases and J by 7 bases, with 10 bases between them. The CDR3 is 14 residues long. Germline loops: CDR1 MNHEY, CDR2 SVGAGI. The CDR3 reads CASSYSKAEQPQHF. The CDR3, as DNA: TGTGCCAGCAGTTACTCGAAGGCGGAACAGCCCCAGCATTTT.

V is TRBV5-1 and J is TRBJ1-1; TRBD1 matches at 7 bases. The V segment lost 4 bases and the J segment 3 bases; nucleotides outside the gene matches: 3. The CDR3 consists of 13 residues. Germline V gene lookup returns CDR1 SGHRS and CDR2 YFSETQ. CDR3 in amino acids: CASSTGQDTEAFF. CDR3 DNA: TGCGCCAGCAGCACCGGACAGGACACTGAAGCTTTCTTT.

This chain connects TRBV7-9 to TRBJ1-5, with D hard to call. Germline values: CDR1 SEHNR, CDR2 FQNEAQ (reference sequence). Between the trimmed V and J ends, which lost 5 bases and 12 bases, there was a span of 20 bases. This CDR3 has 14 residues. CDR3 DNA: TGTGCCAGCAGCCTCCAGGCAGGACGAGAGGTCCAGCATTTT. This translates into CASSLQAGREVQHF.

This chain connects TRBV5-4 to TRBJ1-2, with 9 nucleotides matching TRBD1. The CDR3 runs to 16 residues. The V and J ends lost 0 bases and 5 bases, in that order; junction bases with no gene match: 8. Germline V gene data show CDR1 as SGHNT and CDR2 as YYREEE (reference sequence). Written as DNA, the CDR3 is TGTGCCAGCAGCTTGGCACCGGGACAGGGACTTTATGGCTACACCTTC. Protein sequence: CASSLAPGQGLYGYTF.

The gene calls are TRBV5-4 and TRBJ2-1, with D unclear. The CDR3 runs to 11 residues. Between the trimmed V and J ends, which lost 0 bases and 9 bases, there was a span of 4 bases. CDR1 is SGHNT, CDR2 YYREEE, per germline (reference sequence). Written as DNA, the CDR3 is TGTGCCAGCAGCTTGGCGGGTGAGCAGTTCTTC. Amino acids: CASSLAGEQFF.

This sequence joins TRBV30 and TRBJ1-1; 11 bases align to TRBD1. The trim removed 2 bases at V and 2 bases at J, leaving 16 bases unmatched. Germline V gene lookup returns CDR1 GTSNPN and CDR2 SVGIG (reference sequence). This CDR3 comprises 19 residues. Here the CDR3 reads CAWSHWRGGTGGNNTEAFF. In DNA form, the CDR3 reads TGTGCCTGGAGTCACTGGCGGGGGGGGACAGGGGGGAATAACACTGAAGCTTTCTTT. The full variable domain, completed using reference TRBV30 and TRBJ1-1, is SQTIHQWPATLVQPVGSPLSLECTVEGTSNPNLYWYRQAAGRGLQLLFYSVGIGQISSEVPQNLSASRPQDRQFILSSKKLLLSDSGFYLCAWSHWRGGTGGNNTEAFFGQGTRLTVV.

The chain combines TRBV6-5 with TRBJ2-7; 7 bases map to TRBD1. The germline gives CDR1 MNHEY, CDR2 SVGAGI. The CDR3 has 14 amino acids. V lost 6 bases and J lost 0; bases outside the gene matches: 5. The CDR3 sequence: CASRYYRGSYEQYF. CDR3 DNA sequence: TGTGCCAGCAGGTATTACAGGGGCTCCTACGAGCAGTACTTC.

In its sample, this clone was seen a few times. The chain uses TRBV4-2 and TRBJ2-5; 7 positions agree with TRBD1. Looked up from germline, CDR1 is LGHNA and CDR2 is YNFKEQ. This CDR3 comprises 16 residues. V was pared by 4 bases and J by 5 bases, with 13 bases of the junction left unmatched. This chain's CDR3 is CASSRSGTDLFETQYF. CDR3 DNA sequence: TGTGCCAGCAGCCGCTCCGGGACAGACCTCTTTGAGACCCAGTACTTC.

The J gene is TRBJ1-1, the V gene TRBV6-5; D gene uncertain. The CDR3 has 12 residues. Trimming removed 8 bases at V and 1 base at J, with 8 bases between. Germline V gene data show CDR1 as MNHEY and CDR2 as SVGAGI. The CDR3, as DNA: TGTGCCAGCGGGGAGACGAACACTGAAGCTTTCTTT. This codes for CASGETNTEAFF.

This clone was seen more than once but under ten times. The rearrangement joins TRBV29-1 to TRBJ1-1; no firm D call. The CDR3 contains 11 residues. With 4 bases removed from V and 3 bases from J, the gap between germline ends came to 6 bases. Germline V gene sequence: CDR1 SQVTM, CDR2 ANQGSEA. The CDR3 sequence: CSVVSDTEAFF. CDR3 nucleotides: TGCAGCGTTGTATCAGACACTGAAGCTTTCTTT.

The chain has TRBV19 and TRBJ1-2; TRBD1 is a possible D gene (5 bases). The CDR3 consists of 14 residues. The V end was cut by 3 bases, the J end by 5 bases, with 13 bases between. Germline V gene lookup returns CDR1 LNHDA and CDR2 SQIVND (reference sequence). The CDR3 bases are TGTGCCAGTAGTATTTCTGCAGGGATGTATGGCTACACCTTC. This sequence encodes CASSISAGMYGYTF. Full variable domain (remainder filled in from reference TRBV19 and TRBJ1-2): DGGITQSPKYLFRKEGQNVTLSCEQNLNHDAMYWYRQDPGQGLRLIYYSQIVNDFQKGDIAEGYSVSREKKESFPLTVTSAQKNPTAFYLCASSISAGMYGYTFGSGTRLTVV.

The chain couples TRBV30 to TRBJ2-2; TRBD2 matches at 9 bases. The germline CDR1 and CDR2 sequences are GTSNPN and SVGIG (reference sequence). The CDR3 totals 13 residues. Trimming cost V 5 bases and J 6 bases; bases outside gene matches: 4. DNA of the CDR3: TGTGCCTGGGGGACTAGCATCCCCGGGGAGCTGTTTTTT. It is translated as CAWGTSIPGELFF.

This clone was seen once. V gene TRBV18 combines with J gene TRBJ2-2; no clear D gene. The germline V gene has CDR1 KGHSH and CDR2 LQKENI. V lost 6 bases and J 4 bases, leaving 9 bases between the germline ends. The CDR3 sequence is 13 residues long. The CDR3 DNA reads TGTGCCAGCTCGACCGACTCCACCGGGGAGCTGTTTTTT. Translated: CASSTDSTGELFF.

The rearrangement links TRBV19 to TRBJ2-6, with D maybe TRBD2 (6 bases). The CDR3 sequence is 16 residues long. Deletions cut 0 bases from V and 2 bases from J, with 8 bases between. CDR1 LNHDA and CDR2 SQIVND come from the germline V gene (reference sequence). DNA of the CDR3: TGTGCCAGTAGTATAGAGGAGGGGACTGGGGCCAACGTCCTGACTTTC. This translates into CASSIEEGTGANVLTF. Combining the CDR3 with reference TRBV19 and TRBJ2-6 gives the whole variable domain DGGITQSPKYLFRKEGQNVTLSCEQNLNHDAMYWYRQDPGQGLRLIYYSQIVNDFQKGDIAEGYSVSREKKESFPLTVTSAQKNPTAFYLCASSIEEGTGANVLTFGAGSRLTVL.

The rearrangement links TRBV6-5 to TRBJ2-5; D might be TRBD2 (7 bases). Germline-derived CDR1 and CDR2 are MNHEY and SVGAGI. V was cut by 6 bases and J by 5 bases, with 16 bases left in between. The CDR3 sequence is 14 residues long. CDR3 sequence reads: CASRGRGLAETQYF. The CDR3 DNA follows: TGTGCCAGCAGGGGGCGGGGGCTCGCGGAGACCCAGTACTTC.

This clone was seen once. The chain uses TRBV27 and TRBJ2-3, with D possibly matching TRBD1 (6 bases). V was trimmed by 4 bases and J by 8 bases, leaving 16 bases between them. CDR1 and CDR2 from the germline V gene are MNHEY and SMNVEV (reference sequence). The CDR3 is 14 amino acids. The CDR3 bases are TGTGCCAGCAGTTCTACGGTGGGGGCGCGTACGCAGTATTTT. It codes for CASSSTVGARTQYF.

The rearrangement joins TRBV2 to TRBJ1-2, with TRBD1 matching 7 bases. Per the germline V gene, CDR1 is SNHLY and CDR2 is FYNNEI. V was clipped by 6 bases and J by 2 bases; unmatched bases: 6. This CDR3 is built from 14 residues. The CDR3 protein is CASRETQGNYGYTF. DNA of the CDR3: TGTGCCAGCAGGGAGACACAGGGGAACTATGGCTACACCTTC.

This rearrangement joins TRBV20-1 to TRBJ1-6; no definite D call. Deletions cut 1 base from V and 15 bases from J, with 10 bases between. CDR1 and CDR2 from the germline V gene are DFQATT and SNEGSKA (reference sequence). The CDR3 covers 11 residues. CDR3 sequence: CSARAPPNLHF. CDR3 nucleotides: TGCAGTGCTAGAGCCCCGCCGAACCTCCACTTT.

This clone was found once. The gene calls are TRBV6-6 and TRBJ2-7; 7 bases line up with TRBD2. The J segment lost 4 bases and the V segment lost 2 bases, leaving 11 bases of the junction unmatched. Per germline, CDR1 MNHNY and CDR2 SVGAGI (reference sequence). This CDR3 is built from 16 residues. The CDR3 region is CASSYRPLADKYEQYF. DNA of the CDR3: TGTGCCAGCAGTTACAGGCCCCTAGCGGATAAGTACGAGCAGTACTTC.

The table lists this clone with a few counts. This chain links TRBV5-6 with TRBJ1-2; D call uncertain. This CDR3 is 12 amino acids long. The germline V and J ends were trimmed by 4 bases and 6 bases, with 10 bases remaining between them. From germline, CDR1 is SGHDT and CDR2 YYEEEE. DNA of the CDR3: TGTGCCAGCAGCCGGAGGAAGGATGGCTACACCTTC. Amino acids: CASSRRKDGYTF.

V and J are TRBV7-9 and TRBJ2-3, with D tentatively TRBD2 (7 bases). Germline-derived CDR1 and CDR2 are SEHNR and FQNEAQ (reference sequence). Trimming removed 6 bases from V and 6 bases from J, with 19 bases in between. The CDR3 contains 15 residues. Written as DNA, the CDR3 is TGTGCCAGCAGTACTAAGCGGAGGGGGGGGGATACGCAGTATTTT. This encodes CASSTKRRGGDTQYF.

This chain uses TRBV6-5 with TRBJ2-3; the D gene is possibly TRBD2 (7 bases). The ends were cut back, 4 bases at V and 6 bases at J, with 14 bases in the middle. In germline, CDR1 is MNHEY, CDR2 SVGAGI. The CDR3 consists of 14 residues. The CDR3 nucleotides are TGTGCCAGCAGTTTGGGGGGGGGCTCGGATACGCAGTATTTT. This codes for CASSLGGGSDTQYF.